This T cell receptor (beta chain) was profiled in a study of blood T cell repertoires in COVID-19. About the study: Specimens from acute and convalescent COVID-19 originated in the United States, Italy and Spain. PBMCs, B-cell-depleted T cells, or T cells were the source of the cDNA or gDNA that made up the material.

How the authors handled the data: Reference gene primer amplification in the assay estimated nucleated cell counts. Here immunoSEQ multiplex PCR was the method, and the copy in TCRdb shows in-frame clones only, minus some. Clone size and V and J calls were adopted from that table, with D and trimming inferred from the DNA. The repertoire holds some 370,000 clones, approximately 88% seen once, with 0.95% to 1.5% in the top ten. Germline V gene data show CDR1 as SGHAT and CDR2 as FQNNGV. The CDR3 is 15 residues long. The V end lost 7 bases, the J end lost 4 bases, and 19 bases lay between the germline ends.

The sequencing sample was made of peripheral blood. The TCR comes from a man between 40 and 49 years old with acute or convalescent COVID-19. The chain combines TRBV11-2 with TRBJ1-2, with TRBD1 as a possible D gene (5 bases). The chain's CDR3 is CASTGERGPGYGYTF. The CDR3 DNA sequence: TGTGCCAGCACCGGAGAGCGGGGACCGGGCTATGGCTACACCTTC.